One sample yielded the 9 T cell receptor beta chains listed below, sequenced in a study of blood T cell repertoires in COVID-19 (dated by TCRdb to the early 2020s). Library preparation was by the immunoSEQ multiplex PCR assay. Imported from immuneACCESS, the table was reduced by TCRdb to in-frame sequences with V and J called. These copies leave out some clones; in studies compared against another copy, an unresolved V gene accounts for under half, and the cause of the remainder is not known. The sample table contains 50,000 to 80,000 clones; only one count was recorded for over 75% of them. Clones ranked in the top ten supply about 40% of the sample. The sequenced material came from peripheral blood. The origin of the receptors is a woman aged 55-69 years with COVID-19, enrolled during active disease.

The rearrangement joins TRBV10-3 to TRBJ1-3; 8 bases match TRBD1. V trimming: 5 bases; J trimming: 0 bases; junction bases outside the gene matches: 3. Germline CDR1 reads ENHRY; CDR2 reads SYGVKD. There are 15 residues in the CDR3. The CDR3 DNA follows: TGTGCCATCAGTAAGACAGGGGACTCTGGAAACACCATATATTTT. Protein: CAISKTGDSGNTIYF.

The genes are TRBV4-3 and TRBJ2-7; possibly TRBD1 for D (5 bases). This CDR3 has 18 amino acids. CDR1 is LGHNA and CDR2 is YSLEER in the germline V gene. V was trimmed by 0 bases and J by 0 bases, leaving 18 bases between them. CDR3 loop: CASSQETKGGHTSYEQYF. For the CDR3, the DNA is TGCGCCAGCAGCCAAGAAACAAAAGGTGGACATACCTCCTACGAGCAGTACTTC.

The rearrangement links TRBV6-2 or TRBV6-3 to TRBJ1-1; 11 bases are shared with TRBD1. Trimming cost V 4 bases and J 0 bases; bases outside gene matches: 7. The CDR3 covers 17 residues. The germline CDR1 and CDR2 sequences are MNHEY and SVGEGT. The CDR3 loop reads CASSFGTGGPLNTEAFF. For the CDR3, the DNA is TGTGCCAGCAGTTTCGGGACAGGGGGACCTTTGAACACTGAAGCTTTCTTT.

The CDR3 nucleotides read TGTGCCCGCGGGGGGGTTTACAATGAGCAGTTCTTC. Amino acid sequence: CARGGVYNEQFF. The rearrangement links TRBV30 to TRBJ2-1; TRBD2 matches at 9 bases. There are 12 residues in the CDR3. V was clipped by 8 bases and J by 4 bases; unmatched bases: 3. From germline, CDR1 is GTSNPN and CDR2 SVGIG (reference sequence).

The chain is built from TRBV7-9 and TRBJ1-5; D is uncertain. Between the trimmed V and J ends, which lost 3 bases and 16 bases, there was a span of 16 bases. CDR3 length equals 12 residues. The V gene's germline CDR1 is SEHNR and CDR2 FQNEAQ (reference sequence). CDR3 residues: CASSFPGYHIHF. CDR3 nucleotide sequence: TGTGCCAGCAGCTTTCCGGGATACCATATCCATTTT. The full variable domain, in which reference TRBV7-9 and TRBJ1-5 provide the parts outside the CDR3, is DTGVSQNPRHKITKRGQNVTFRCDPISEHNRLYWYRQTLGQGPEFLTYFQNEAQLEKSRLLSDRFSAERPKGSFSTLEIQRTEQGDSAMYLCASSFPGYHIHFGDGTRLSIL.

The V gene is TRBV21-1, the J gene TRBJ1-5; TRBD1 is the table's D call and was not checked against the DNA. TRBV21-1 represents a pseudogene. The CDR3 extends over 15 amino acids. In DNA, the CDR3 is TGTGCCAGCAGCAAAGGGACAGCCCATAATCAGCCCCAGCATTTT. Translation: CASSKGTAHNQPQHF.

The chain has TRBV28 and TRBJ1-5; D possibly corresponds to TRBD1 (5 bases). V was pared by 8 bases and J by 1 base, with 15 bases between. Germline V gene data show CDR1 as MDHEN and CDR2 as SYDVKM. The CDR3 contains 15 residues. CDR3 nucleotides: TGTGCCAGCTTTGGGCGTCGGGGGAGCAATCAGCCCCAGCATTTT. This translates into CASFGRRGSNQPQHF.

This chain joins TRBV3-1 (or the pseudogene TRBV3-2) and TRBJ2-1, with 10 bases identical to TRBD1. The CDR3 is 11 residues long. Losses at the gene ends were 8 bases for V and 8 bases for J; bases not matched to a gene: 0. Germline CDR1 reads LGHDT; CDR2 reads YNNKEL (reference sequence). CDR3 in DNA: TGTGCCAGCGGACAGGGGGATGAGCAGTTCTTC. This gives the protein CASGQGDEQFF.

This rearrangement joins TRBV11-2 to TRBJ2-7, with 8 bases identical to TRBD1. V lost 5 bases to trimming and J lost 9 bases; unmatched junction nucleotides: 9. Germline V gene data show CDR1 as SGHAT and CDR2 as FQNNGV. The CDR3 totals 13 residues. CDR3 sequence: CASSVQGGRAQYF. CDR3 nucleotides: TGTGCCAGCAGCGTACAGGGGGGAAGAGCGCAGTACTTC.